The 15 T cell receptor beta chains presented below share a single source sample, sequenced in a study of response to subunit inactivated influenza vaccine. Via MiXCR, TCRdb re-called the RT-PCR reads, giving one row per CDR3 protein. This sample yields 530,000 or so distinct CDR3 sequences, of which over 9.5% are seen a single time; 10% belongs to the top ten. Sequencing used PBMCs from blood, obtained on the day of vaccination. The receptors here all came from a man aged 50-59 years who received an inactivated influenza vaccine.

The chain carries TRBV7-3 and TRBJ2-5, with D perhaps TRBD2 (5 bases). CDR3 length: 14 amino acids. The germline V gene encodes CDR1 SGHTA and CDR2 FQGTGA. V lost 3 bases and J lost 4, with 12 bases in between. CDR3 region: CASSFGGVGETQYF. The CDR3, as DNA: TGTGCCAGCAGCTTTGGAGGAGTTGGAGAGACCCAGTACTTC. The full variable domain, its missing parts supplied by reference TRBV7-3 and TRBJ2-5, is GAGVSQTPSNKVTEKGKYVELRCDPISGHTALYWYRQSLGQGPEFLIYFQGTGAADDSGLPNDRFFAVRPEGSVSTLKIQRTERGDSAVYLCASSFGGVGETQYFGPGTRLLVL.

The chain is built from TRBV12-3 or TRBV12-4 and TRBJ2-1; weak D call: TRBD1 (5 bases). The CDR3 extends over 15 amino acids. V gave up 3 bases and J gave up 0 bases, with 9 bases separating them. The CDR3 DNA reads TGTGCCAGCAGTTTCGGTGACAGCTCCTACAATGAGCAGTTCTTC. Residues: CASSFGDSSYNEQFF.

This clonotype has a count of ten or more. The chain couples TRBV4-2 to TRBJ2-7; D ambiguous. Deletions cut 0 bases from V and 13 bases from J, with 16 bases between. Germline values: CDR1 LGHNA, CDR2 YNFKEQ. The CDR3 spans 13 residues. The CDR3 loop reads CASSQERRLERYF. The CDR3 bases are TGTGCCAGCAGCCAAGAGAGGCGGCTGGAACGATACTTC.

The chain links TRBV4-1 to TRBJ2-2, with a tentative D call TRBD1 (6 bases). Trimming removed 6 bases at V and 6 bases at J, with 20 bases between. CDR1 MGHRA and CDR2 YSYEKL come from the germline V gene. The CDR3 runs to 16 residues. The CDR3 DNA sequence: TGCGCCAGCAGTATTAGGGGGTTTGAATATGCCGGGGAGCTGTTTTTT. Encoded protein: CASSIRGFEYAGELFF.

At least ten counts were recorded for this clonotype. The chain combines TRBV5-1 with TRBJ2-5; a weak D match, TRBD1 (5 bases). Germline CDR1 is SGHRS and CDR2 is YFSETQ. Between the trimmed V and J ends, which lost 6 bases and 0 bases, there was a span of 12 bases. The CDR3 has 14 residues. The CDR3 DNA reads as TGCGCCAGCAAACTTCAGGGATACCAAGAGACCCAGTACTTC. This translates into CASKLQGYQETQYF.

As concerns this clonotype: With a much larger clone just one base away, this may be a read error. The chain recombines TRBV28 with TRBJ2-1, with 9 positions matching TRBD2. The germline V gene encodes CDR1 MDHEN and CDR2 SYDVKM. Trimming took 6 bases from V and 0 from J; bases not matched to a gene: 3. The CDR3 extends over 15 amino acids. The CDR3 protein is CASRRSGGSYNEQFF. The CDR3 DNA reads as TGTGCCAGCAGGCGTAGCGGGGGCTCCTACAATGAGCAGTTCTTC.

This clonotype has just a few counts. V usage is TRBV12-3 or TRBV12-4 and J usage is TRBJ2-5; unclear D gene. The V end lost 4 bases, the J end lost 1 base, and 16 bases lay between the germline ends. The CDR3 contains 16 residues. The CDR3, as DNA: TGTGCCAGCAGTTCAGAAGCAGAGAATGTCCAAGAGACCCAGTACTTC. Its protein is CASSSEAENVQETQYF.

Notes on this clonotype: One junction end disagrees with the germline gene, perhaps due to a read error. The chain recombines TRBV7-7 with TRBJ2-5; TRBD2 matches at 9 bases. The CDR3 spans 15 residues. Germline CDR1 SSHAT, CDR2 FNYEAQ (reference sequence). In DNA, the CDR3 is TGTGCTAGCAGCTTATTGCGGGGGGGAGGAGAGACCCAGTACTTC. It yields the protein CASSLLRGGGETQYF.

V gene TRBV28 combines with J gene TRBJ2-3; D is ambiguous. This CDR3 is 13 amino acids long. V was shortened by 6 bases and J by 2 bases, with 9 bases between the two germline ends. Germline lookup yields CDR1 MDHEN and CDR2 SYDVKM. CDR3 sequence (DNA): TGTGCCAGCAGGACGAGGATCACAGATACGCAGTATTTT. It yields the protein CASRTRITDTQYF.

In its sample, this clonotype was seen a few times. CDR3 protein: CASSQFSQGSSYEQYF. DNA for the CDR3: TGCGCCAGCAGCCAATTTTCGCAGGGTTCATCCTACGAGCAGTACTTC. This chain links TRBV4-3 with TRBJ2-7, with D possibly being TRBD1 (5 bases). The germline CDR1 and CDR2 sequences are LGHNA and YSLEER. The V and J ends lost 2 bases and 1 base respectively, with 15 bases between them. The CDR3 is made up of 16 amino acids.

This clonotype was found many times. This sequence joins TRBV7-2 and TRBJ2-2; 7 bases align to TRBD1. Germline CDR1 and CDR2: SGHTA and FQGNSA. This CDR3 contains 14 residues. The V and J ends lost 4 bases and 5 bases, in that order; junction bases with no gene match: 4. In nucleotides, the CDR3 is TGTGCCAGCAGCTCGGGACAGAGGACCGGGGAGCTGTTTTTT. It yields the protein CASSSGQRTGELFF.

The genes are TRBV14 and TRBJ2-5, with D perhaps matching TRBD2 (5 bases). Between the trimmed V and J ends, which lost 8 bases and 7 bases, there was a span of 14 bases. This CDR3 region has 12 residues. Germline V CDR1 and CDR2: SGHDN, FVKESK. CDR3 DNA sequence: TGTGCCAGCGGAGGCAGTATCCGGACCCAGTACTTC. Protein sequence: CASGGSIRTQYF.

This clonotype was detected a few times. This rearrangement joins TRBV4-3 to TRBJ2-3; TRBD2 aligns across 8 bases. CDR3 length equals 15 residues. From germline, CDR1 is LGHNA and CDR2 YSLEER. V was clipped by 1 base and J by 4 bases; unmatched bases: 4. CDR3 region: CASSQVYGGADTQYF. The CDR3 DNA follows: TGCGCCAGCAGCCAAGTTTACGGGGGGGCAGATACGCAGTATTTT.

This clonotype was counted many times. The rearrangement uses TRBV10-3 and TRBJ2-1; TRBD2 agrees at 12 bases. V lost 4 bases to trimming and J lost 7 bases; unmatched junction nucleotides: 8. Germline lookup yields CDR1 ENHRY and CDR2 SYGVKD. There are 16 residues in the CDR3. The CDR3 region has the DNA TGTGCCATCAGTGTGGGACTAGCGGGTACTCGGAATGAGCAGTTCTTC. As protein: CAISVGLAGTRNEQFF.

V and J are TRBV12-3 or TRBV12-4 and TRBJ1-4; D uncertain. The germline V and J ends were trimmed by 0 bases and 12 bases, with 14 bases remaining between them. This CDR3 region has 14 residues. DNA for the CDR3: TGTGCCAGCAGTTTAGCGCTAGGGAACCTAGAACTGTTTTTT. The encoded protein is CASSLALGNLELFF.